Here is one T cell receptor (beta chain) with its context. The antigen remains unidentified. CDR3 size: 17 residues. Germline lookup yields CDR1 SGHTA and CDR2 FQGNSA. Trimming cost V 6 bases and J 7 bases; bases outside gene matches: 11. Individual cDNA molecules received unique molecular identifiers. TCRdb used MiXCR to reprocess the 5' RACE reads, holding one entry per CDR3 protein. The sample consists of 90,000 to 120,000 distinct CDR3 sequences, roughly an eighth of them appearing once. This specimen belongs to a study of early T cells in non-severe SARS-CoV-2 infection. Study context: Sequencing input comprised bulk RNA from unsorted whole blood; chain pairing was not available.

Study findings and constraints: CD4 and private specificities were missed by VDJdb matching, which favored anti-spike CD8 responses.

Material for sequencing was whole blood. This sequence originates from an adult who was a healthcare worker with PCR-confirmed SARS-CoV-2 infection or an uninfected control (not recorded which). The chain uses TRBV7-2 and TRBJ2-2; 13 bases fit TRBD2. CDR3 loop: CASSRLGTSGKGGELFF. The DNA of the CDR3 is TGTGCCAGCAGTAGACTCGGGACTAGCGGGAAGGGCGGGGAGCTGTTTTTT. The complete variable domain, with remaining parts taken from reference TRBV7-2 and TRBJ2-2, reads GAGVSQSPSNKVTEKGKDVELRCDPISGHTALYWYRQSLGQGLEFLIYFQGNSAPDKSGLPSDRFSAERTGGSVSTLTIQRTQQEDSAVYLCASSRLGTSGKGGELFFGEGSRLTVL.